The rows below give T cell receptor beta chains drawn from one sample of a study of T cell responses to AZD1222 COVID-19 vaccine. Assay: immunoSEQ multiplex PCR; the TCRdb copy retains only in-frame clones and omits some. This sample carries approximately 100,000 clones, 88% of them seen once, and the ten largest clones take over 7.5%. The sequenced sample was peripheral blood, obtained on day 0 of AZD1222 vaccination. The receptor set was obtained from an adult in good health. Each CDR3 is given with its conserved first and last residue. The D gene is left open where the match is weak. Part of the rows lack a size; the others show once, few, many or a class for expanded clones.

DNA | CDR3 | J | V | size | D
TGTGCCAGCAGCAATGATGCAAACTATGGCTACACCTTC | CASSNDANYGYTF | TRBJ1-2 | TRBV28 | - | -
TGCGCCAGCAGCTTTGGCGGGCCCACCTACGAGCAGTACTTC | CASSFGGPTYEQYF | TRBJ2-7 | TRBV5-1 | - | -
TGTGCCAGCAGTTTACGGGCCGGGACAGGGATTTATGGCTACACCTTC | CASSLRAGTGIYGYTF | TRBJ1-2 | TRBV27 | - | TRBD1
TGTGCCAGCAGCCAAGATCTGGGAGCACGAGATCAGCCCCAGCATTTT | CASSQDLGARDQPQHF | TRBJ1-5 | TRBV4-2 | few | -
TGTGCCAGCAGCAAAGCGAACGAGGGAAAAAGAACCTACGAGCAGTACTTC | CASSKANEGKRTYEQYF | TRBJ2-7 | TRBV21-1 | - | -
TGCAGTGCTAGGAAGGCCTTCGAGCAGTACTTC | CSARKAFEQYF | TRBJ2-7 | TRBV20-1 | - | -
TGTGCCAGCAGTTACACGGGGGTAAGGCAGCCCCAGCATTTT | CASSYTGVRQPQHF | TRBJ1-5 | TRBV6-2/TRBV6-3 | few | -
TGTGCCAGCAGCTTGGCAGGGGCTAATTCACCCCTCCACTTT | CASSLAGANSPLHF | TRBJ1-6 | TRBV5-5 | - | -
TGCGCCAGCAGCCAAGGATCGCAGGGCGTCCAAGAGACCCAGTACTTC | CASSQGSQGVQETQYF | TRBJ2-5 | TRBV4-3 | - | -
TGTGCCAGCAGCCAAGGGACAAAGCACAATGAGCAGTTCTTC | CASSQGTKHNEQFF | TRBJ2-1 | TRBV4-2 | - | -
TGTGCCAGCAGCTTAGGTCTTTCAGCAAAAGAGACCCAGTACTTC | CASSLGLSAKETQYF | TRBJ2-5 | TRBV7-9 | few | -
TGTGCCAGTAGTTCCAGCCCTTTCTCTGGGGCCAACGTCCTGACTTTC | CASSSSPFSGANVLTF | TRBJ2-6 | TRBV19 | - | -
TGTGCCAGCAGCCTATTAGACAGCCGCGCTAACTATGGCTACACCTTC | CASSLLDSRANYGYTF | TRBJ1-2 | TRBV28 | - | -
TGTGCCAGCAGTGGTCTCTCAACTAATGAAAAACTGTTTTTT | CASSGLSTNEKLFF | TRBJ1-4 | TRBV2 | - | -